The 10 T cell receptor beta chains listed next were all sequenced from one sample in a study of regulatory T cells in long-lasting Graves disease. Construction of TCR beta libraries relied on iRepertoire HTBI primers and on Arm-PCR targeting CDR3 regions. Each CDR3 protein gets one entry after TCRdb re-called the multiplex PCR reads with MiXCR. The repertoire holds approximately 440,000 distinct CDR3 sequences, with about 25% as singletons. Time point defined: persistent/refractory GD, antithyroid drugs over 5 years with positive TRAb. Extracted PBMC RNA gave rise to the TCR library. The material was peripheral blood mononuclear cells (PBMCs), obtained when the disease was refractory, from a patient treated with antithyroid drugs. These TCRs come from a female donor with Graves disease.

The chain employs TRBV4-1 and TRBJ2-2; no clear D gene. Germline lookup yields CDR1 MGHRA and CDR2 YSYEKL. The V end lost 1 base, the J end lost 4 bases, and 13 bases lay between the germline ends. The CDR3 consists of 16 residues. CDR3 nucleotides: TGCGCCAGCAGCCAAGTAAAGGCCTTTACCACCGGGGAGCTGTTTTTT. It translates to CASSQVKAFTTGELFF.

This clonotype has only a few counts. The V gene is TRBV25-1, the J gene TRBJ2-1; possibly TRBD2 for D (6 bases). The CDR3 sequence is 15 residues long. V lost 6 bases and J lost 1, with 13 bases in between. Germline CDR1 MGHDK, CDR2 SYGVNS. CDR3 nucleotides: TGTGCCAGCAGGAGACTAGGAAATTCCTACAATGAGCAGTTCTTC. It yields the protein CASRRLGNSYNEQFF. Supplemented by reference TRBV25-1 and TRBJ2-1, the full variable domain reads EADIYQTPRYLVIGTGKKITLECSQTMGHDKMYWYQQDPGMELHLIHYSYGVNSTEKGDLSSESTVSRIRTEHFPLTLESARPSHTSQYLCASRRLGNSYNEQFFGPGTRLTVL.

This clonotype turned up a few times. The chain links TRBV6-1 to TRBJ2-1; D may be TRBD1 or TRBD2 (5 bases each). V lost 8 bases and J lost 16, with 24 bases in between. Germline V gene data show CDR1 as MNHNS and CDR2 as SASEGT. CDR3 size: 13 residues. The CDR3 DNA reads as TGTGCCAGCGCCTTGGATGGGACCTTCTTCCACTTCTTC. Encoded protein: CASALDGTFFHFF.

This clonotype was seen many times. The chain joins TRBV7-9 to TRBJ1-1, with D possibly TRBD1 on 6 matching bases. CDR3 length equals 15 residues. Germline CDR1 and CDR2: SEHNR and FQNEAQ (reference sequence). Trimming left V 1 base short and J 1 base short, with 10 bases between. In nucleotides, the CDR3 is TGTGCCAGCAGCTTAGGTTCCAGGGGGAACACTGAAGCTTTCTTT. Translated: CASSLGSRGNTEAFF.

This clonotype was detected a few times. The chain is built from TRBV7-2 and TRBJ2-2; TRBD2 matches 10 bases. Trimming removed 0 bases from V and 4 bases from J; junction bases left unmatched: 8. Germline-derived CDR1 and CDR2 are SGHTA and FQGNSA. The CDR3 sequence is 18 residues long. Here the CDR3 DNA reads TGTGCCAGCAGCTTAGCGCTACGTAGGACTAGCGGCACCGGGGAGCTGTTTTTT. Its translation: CASSLALRRTSGTGELFF. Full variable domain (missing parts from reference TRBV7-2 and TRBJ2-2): GAGVSQSPSNKVTEKGKDVELRCDPISGHTALYWYRQSLGQGLEFLIYFQGNSAPDKSGLPSDRFSAERTGGSVSTLTIQRTQQEDSAVYLCASSLALRRTSGTGELFFGEGSRLTVL.

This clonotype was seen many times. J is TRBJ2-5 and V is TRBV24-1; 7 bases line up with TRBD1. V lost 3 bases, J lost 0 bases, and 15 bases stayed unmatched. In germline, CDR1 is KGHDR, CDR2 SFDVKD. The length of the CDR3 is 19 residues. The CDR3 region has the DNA TGTGCCACCAGTGATCAGAACCCACAGGGGAGAAGGAACCAAGAGACCCAGTACTTC. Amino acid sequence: CATSDQNPQGRRNQETQYF.

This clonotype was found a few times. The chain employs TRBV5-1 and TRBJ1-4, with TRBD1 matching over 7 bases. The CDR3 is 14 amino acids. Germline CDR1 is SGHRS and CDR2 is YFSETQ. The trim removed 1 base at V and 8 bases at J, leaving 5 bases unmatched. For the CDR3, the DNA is TGCGCCAGCAGCTTGACAGGGGCGGAAGAAAAACTGTTTTTT. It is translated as CASSLTGAEEKLFF.

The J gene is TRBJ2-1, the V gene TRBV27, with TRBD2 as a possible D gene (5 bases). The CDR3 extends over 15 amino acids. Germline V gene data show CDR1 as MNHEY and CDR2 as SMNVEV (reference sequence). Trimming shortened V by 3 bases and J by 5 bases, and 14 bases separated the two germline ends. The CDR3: CASSLVGDPNNEQFF. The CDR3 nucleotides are TGTGCCAGCAGTTTGGTCGGGGATCCAAACAATGAGCAGTTCTTC.

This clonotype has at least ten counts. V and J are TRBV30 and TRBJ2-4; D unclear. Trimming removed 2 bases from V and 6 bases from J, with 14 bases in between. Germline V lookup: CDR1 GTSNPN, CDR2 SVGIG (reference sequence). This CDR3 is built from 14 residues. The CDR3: CAWSPSSSPNIQYF. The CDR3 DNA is TGTGCCTGGAGTCCCTCTAGTTCCCCAAACATTCAGTACTTC. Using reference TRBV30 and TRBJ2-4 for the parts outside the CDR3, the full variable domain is SQTIHQWPATLVQPVGSPLSLECTVEGTSNPNLYWYRQAAGRGLQLLFYSVGIGQISSEVPQNLSASRPQDRQFILSSKKLLLSDSGFYLCAWSPSSSPNIQYFGAGTRLSVL.

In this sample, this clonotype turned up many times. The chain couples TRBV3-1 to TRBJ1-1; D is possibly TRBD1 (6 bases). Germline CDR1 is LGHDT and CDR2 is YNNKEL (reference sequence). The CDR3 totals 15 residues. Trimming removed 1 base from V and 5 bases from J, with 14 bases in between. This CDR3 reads CASSQGGGGRTEAFF. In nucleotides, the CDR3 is TGTGCCAGCAGCCAAGGGGGAGGGGGTCGGACTGAAGCTTTCTTT.